This T cell receptor beta chain was identified in a study of T cells in localized non-small cell lung cancer. General observations from the study: Uninvolved nearby lung showed the greatest T cell clonality, exceeding that found in tumor. Longer overall survival was seen with higher T cell density measured in blood. As only one tumor region underwent sequencing, heterogeneity remains possible. Adjacent lung held a median roughly 60 of the top 100 tumor clones.

This clone came up once. Its target is unknown. The table came from immunoSEQ multiplex PCR; TCRdb's copy has only in-frame clones and leaves some out. The sample lists thousands of clones, 55% to 75% seen once, with less than 9% in the top ten. The V and J ends lost 7 bases and 1 base respectively, with 4 bases between them. The CDR3 length is 11 residues. CDR1 is LNHDA and CDR2 is SQIVND in the germline V gene (reference sequence). V is TRBV19 and J is TRBJ1-2; no reliable D call. The sequencing used lymph node tissue, collected before any cancer treatment. The clonotype was recovered from a male donor older than 55 with stage I squamous cell lung carcinoma. DNA for the CDR3: TGTGCCAGTAAGGGTAACTATGGCTACACCTTC. As protein: CASKGNYGYTF.